One TCR beta chain is described in this entry. This record comes from a study of OX40 agonist ivuxolimab in advanced cancers. On the study more broadly: As their treatment, patients were administered ivuxolimab, an agonistic anti-OX40 (CD134) antibody. Partial responses were achieved by three patients, of whom one had hepatocellular carcinoma and two had cutaneous melanoma.

This table comes from immunoSEQ multiplex PCR, and its TCRdb copy is limited to in-frame clones, with some not included. This sample carries under 20,000 clones, 83% of them seen once, and the ten largest clones take roughly an eighth. Trimming cost V 0 bases and J 1 base; bases outside gene matches: 5. This CDR3 comprises 16 residues. The germline V gene has CDR1 SGHKS and CDR2 YYEKEE (reference sequence). The genes are TRBV5-5 and TRBJ1-1, with 8 bases fitting TRBD1. Sequencing was performed on CD4+ or CD8+ T cells sorted from blood, taken in a trial of the OX40 agonist ivuxolimab. This clonotype was sampled from an adult with an advanced solid tumor such as melanoma, head and neck, liver or kidney cancer. CDR3 in DNA: TGTGCCAGCAGCTTGGGGATAGACAGGGGGAACACTGAAGCTTTCTTT. Its translation is CASSLGIDRGNTEAFF.